The clone carrying this TCR beta chain was recorded a few times. Its antigen is unknown. Between the trimmed V and J ends, which lost 5 bases and 4 bases, there was a span of 14 bases. The germline CDR1 and CDR2 sequences are DFQATT and SNEGSKA (reference sequence). The CDR3 consists of 13 residues. Time point here: persistent/refractory GD, antithyroid drugs over 5 years with positive TRAb. There was RNA extracted from PBMCs, and the TCR library was made from it. This sample is drawn from a study of regulatory T cells in long-lasting Graves disease. TCR beta libraries were built with iRepertoire HTBI primers and Arm-PCR of CDR3 regions. TCRdb re-called the multiplex PCR reads with MiXCR, one entry per CDR3 protein. Here the sample spans some 300,000 distinct CDR3 sequences, more than 20% being singletons. Points from the study as a whole: Persistent disease samples used TRBV28, TRBJ1-2 and TRBJ2-5 preferentially. Peripheral blood alone, not thyroid tissue, underwent study. Relative to newly diagnosed Graves' patients, persistent ones had lower TCR diversity.

This clonotype was obtained from a female donor with Graves disease. The sequenced sample was peripheral blood mononuclear cells (PBMCs), obtained when the disease was refractory, from a patient treated with antithyroid drugs. The V and J genes are TRBV20-1 and TRBJ2-5; perhaps TRBD2 as D (6 bases). The CDR3 region has the DNA TGCAGTGCTCCCGTTAGCGGTGGAGAGACCCAGTACTTC. This codes for CSAPVSGGETQYF.